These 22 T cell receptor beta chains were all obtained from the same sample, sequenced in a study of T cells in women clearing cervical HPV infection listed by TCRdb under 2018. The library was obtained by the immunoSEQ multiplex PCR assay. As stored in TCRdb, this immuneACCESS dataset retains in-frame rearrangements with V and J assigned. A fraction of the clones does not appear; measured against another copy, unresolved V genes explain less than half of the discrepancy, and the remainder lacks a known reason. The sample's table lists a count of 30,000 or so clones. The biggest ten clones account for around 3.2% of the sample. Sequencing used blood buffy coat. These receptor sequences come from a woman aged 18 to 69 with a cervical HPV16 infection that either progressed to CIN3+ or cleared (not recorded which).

The chain's CDR3 is CASSQGETSGYEQYF. Partial CDR3 DNA: TGCGCCAGCAGCCAAGGCGAGACTAGTGGGTACGAG. V is TRBV4-1 and J is TRBJ2-7, with D possibly TRBD2 on 6 matching bases. Coverage ceases 3 residues before the CDR3 finishes, and the germline J gene fills in the end. With 1 base removed from V and 4 bases from J, the gap between germline ends came to 14 bases. Germline V gene lookup returns CDR1 MGHRA and CDR2 YSYEKL. CDR3 length equals 15 residues.

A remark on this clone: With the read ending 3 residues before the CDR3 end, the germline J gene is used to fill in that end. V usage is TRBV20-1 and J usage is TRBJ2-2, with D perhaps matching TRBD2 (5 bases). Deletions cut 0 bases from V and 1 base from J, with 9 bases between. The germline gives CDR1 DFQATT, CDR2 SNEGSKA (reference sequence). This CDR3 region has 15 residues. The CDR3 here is CSARDPRGNTGELFF. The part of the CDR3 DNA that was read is TGCAGTGCTAGAGACCCTCGGGGGAACACCGGGGAG.

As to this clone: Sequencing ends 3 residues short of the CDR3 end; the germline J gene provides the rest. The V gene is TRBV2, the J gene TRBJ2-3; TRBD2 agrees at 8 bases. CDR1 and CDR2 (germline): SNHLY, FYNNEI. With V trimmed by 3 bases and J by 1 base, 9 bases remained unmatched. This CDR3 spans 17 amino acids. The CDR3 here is CASSEGPSGSGTDTQYF. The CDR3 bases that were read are TGTGCCAGCAGTGAGGGTCCCAGCGGGAGCGGCACAGATACG.

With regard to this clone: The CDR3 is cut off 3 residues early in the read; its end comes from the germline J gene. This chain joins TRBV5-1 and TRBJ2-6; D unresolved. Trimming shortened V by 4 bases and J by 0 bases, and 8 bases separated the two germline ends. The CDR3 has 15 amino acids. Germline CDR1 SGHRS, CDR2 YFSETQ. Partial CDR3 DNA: TGCGCCAGCAGCCAAACAGTCTCTGGGGCCAACGTC. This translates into CASSQTVSGANV. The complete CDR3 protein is CASSQTVSGANVLTF.

The sequenced CDR3 bases are TGTGCCAGCTCACCGGTCAGGGGGTCCTACGAC. It codes for CASSPVRGSYD. From start to end, the CDR3 is CASSPVRGSYDYTF. The V call is TRBV18, the J call TRBJ1-2; 7 bases align to TRBD1. The CDR3 end is not reached by the read, which stops 3 residues before it; the germline J gene fills it in. The CDR3 covers 14 residues. Per the germline V gene, CDR1 is KGHSH and CDR2 is LQKENI.

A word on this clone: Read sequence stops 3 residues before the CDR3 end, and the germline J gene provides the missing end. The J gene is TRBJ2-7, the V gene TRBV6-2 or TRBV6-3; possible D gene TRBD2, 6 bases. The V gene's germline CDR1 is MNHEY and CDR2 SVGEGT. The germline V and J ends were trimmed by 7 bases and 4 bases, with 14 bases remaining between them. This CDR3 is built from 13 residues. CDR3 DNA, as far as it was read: TGTGCCAGCACCGGGGACTTTCCGTACGAG. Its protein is CASTGDFPYE. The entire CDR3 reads CASTGDFPYEQYF.

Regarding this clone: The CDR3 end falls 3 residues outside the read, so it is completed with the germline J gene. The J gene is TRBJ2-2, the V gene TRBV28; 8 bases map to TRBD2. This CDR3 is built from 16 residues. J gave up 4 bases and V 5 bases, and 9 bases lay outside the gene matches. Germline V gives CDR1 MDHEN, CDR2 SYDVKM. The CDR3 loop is CASSLISGIGTGELFF. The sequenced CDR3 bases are TGTGCCAGCAGTCTAATTAGCGGGATTGGCACCGGGGAG.

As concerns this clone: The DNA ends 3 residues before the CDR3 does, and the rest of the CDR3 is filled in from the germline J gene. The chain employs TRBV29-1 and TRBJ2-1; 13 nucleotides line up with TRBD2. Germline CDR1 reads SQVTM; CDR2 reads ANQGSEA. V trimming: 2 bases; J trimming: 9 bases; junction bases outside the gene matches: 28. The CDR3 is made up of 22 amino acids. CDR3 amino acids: CSVEFATPSRWEGLAGVSEQFF. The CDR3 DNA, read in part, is TGCAGCGTTGAATTCGCCACCCCTTCCCGCTGGGAAGGACTAGCGGGAGTATCTGAG.

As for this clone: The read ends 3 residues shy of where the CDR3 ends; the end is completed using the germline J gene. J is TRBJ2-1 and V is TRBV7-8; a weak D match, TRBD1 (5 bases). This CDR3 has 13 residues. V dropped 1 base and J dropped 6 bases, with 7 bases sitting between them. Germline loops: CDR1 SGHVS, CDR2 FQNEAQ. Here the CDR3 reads CASSLDRTNEQFF. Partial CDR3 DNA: TGTGCCAGCAGCTTAGACAGGACCAATGAG. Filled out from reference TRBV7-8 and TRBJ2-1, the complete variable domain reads GAGVSQSPRYKVAKRGQDVALRCDPISGHVSLFWYQQALGQGPEFLTYFQNEAQLDKSGLPSDRFFAERPEGSVSTLKIQRTQQEDSAVYLCASSLDRTNEQFFGPGTRLTVL.

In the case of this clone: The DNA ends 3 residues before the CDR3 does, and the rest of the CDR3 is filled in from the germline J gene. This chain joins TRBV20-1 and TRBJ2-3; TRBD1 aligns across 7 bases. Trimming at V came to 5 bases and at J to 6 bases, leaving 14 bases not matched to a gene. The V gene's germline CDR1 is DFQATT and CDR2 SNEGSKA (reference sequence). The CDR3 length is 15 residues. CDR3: CSAEDQQGPRDTQYF. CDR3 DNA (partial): TGCAGTGCTGAAGACCAACAGGGGCCGAGGGATACG.

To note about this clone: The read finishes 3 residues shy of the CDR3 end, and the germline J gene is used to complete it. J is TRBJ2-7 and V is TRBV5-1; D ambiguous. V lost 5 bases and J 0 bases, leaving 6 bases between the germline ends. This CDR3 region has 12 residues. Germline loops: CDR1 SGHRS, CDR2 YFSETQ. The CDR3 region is CASRFNSYEQYF. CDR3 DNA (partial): TGCGCCAGCAGGTTTAACTCCTACGAG.

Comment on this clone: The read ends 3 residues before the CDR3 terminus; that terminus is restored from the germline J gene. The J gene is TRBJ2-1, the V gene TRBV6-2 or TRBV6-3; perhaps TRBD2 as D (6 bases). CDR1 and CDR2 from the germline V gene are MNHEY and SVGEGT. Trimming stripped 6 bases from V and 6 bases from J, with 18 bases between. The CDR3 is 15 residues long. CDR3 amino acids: CASSPPRDSPNEQFF. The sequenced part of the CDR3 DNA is TGTGCCAGCAGCCCGCCGCGGGACTCGCCCAATGAG.

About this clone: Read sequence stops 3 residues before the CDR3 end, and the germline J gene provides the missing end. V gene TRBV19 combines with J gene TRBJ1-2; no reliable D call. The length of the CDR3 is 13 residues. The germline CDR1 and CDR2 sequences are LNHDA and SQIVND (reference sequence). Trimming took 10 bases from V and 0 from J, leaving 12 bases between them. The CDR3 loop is CATAPQANYGYTF. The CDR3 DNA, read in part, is TGTGCCACCGCCCCTCAGGCTAACTATGGC. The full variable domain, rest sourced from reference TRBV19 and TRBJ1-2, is DGGITQSPKYLFRKEGQNVTLSCEQNLNHDAMYWYRQDPGQGLRLIYYSQIVNDFQKGDIAEGYSVSREKKESFPLTVTSAQKNPTAFYLCATAPQANYGYTFGSGTRLTVV.

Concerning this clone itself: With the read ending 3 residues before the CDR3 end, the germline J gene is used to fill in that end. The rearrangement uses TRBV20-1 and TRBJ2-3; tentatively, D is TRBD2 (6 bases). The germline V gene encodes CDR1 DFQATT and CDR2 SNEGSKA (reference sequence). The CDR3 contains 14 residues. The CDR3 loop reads CSASGGPFQETQYF. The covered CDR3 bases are TGCAGTGCTAGTGGAGGGCCCTTCCAAGAGACG.

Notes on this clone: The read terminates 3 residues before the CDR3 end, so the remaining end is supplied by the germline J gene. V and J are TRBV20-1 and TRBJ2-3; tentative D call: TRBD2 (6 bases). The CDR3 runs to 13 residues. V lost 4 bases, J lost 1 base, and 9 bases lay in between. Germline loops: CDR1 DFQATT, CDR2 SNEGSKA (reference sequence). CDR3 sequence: CSANAGRTDTQYF. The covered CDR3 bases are TGCAGTGCTAACGCGGGGCGCACAGATACG.

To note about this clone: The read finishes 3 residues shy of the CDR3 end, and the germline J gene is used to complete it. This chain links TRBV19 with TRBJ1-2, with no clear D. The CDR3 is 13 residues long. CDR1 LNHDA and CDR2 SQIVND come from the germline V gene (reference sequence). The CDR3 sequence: CASRLAGVSDYTF. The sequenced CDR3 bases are TGTGCCAGTAGACTAGCGGGAGTAAGTGAC.

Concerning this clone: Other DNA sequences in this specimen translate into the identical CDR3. CDR3 protein: CASSPGTGAYEQYF. The CDR3 DNA, read in part, is TGTGCCAGCAGCCCCGGGACAGGTGCCTACGAG. The genes are TRBV11-3 and TRBJ2-7; 8 bases agree with TRBD1. The read terminates 3 residues before the CDR3 end, so the remaining end is supplied by the germline J gene. The CDR3 sequence is 14 residues long. Germline V gene data show CDR1 as SGHNT and CDR2 as YENEEA. Losses at the gene ends were 5 bases for V and 2 bases for J; bases not matched to a gene: 5.

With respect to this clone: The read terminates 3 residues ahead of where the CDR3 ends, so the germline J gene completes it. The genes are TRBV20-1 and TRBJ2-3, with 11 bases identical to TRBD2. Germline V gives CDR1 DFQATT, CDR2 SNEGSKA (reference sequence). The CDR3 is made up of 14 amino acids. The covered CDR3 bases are TGCAGTGCTCCACCTAGCGGGAGGCAAGAGACG. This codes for CSAPPSGRQET. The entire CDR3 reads CSAPPSGRQETQYF.

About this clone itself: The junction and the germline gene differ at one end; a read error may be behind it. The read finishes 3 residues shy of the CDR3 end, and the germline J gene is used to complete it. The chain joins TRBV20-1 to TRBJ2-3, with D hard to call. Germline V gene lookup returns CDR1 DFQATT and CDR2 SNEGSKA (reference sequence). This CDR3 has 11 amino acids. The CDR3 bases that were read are TGCAGTGCTAGACAGTCAGAGACG. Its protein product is CSARQSET. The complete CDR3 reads CSARQSETQYF.

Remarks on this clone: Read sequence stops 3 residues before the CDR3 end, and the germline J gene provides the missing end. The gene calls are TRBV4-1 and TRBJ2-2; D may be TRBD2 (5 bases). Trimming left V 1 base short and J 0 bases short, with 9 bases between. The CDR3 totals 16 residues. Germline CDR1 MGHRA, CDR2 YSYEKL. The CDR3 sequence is CASSQGSGANTGELFF. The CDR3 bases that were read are TGCGCCAGCAGCCAAGGTTCCGGGGCGAACACCGGGGAG.

The CDR3 protein is CASSIGLAGVWETQYF. The sequenced CDR3 bases are TGTGCCAGTAGTATAGGTTTAGCGGGAGTATGGGAGACC. The rearrangement uses TRBV19 and TRBJ2-5; 9 bases line up with TRBD2. Read coverage stops 3 residues before the CDR3 terminus; the germline J gene supplies the remainder. Germline CDR1 reads LNHDA; CDR2 reads SQIVND (reference sequence). This CDR3 is 16 amino acids long. Trimming cost V 1 base and J 5 bases; bases outside gene matches: 8.

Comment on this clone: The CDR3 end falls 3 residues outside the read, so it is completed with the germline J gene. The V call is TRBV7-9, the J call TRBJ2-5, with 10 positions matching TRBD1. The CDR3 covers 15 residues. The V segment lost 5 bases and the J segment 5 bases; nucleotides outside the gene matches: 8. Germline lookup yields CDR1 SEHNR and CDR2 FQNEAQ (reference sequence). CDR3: CASSQGQGDVETQYF. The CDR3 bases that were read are TGTGCCAGCAGCCAAGGACAGGGGGACGTGGAGACC.